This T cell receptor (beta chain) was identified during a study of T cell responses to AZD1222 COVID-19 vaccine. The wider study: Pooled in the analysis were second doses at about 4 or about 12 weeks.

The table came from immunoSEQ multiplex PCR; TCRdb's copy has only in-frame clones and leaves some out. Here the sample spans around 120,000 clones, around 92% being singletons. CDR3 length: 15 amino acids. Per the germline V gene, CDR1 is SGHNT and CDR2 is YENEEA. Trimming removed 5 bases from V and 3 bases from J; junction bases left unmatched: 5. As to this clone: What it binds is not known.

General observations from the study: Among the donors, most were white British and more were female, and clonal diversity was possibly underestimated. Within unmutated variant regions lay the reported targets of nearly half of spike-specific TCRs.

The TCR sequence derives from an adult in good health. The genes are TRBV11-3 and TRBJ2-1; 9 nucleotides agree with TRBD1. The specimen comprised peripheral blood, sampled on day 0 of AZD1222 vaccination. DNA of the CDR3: TGTGCCAGCAGCAAGGACAGGGGCCACTACAATGAGCAGTTCTTC. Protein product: CASSKDRGHYNEQFF.